A single sample gave rise to the 7 T cell receptor beta chains below, sequenced in a study of CD8 T cells in Susac syndrome. Random hexamers were used to reverse transcribe an amount of about 0.5 to 1 ug RNA. TCRdb re-called the immunoSEQ multiplex PCR reads with MiXCR, one entry per CDR3 protein. The sample contains about 120,000 distinct CDR3 sequences, roughly 95% of which appear only once. The sample consisted of CD4+ T cells from PBMCs. The receptors were sampled from a human donor with Susac syndrome.

CDR3 bases: TGTGCCAGCAGTTTAGGGGTAGGGTCAAATCAGCCCCAGCATTTT. Translated, it gives CASSLGVGSNQPQHF. The chain is built from TRBV12-3 or TRBV12-4 and TRBJ1-5; D remains unclear. V dropped 1 base and J dropped 4 bases, with 11 bases sitting between them. This CDR3 comprises 15 residues.

V is TRBV12-3 or TRBV12-4 and J is TRBJ2-1; D gene uncertain. This CDR3 has 13 amino acids. V lost 3 bases and J 7 bases, leaving 10 bases between the germline ends. The CDR3 coding sequence is TGTGCCAGCAGTTTTCGATCGGATAATGAGCAGTTCTTC. This translates into CASSFRSDNEQFF.

The rearrangement joins TRBV4-3 to TRBJ1-4; D possibly corresponds to TRBD1 (6 bases). This CDR3 contains 14 residues. The V gene's germline CDR1 is LGHNA and CDR2 YSLEER. Trimming stripped 1 base from V and 8 bases from J, with 11 bases between. The CDR3 DNA follows: TGCGCCAGCAGCCAAGGAGGGGGACAAGAAAAACTGTTTTTT. Translating gives CASSQGGGQEKLFF.

This clonotype has a single count. The V and J genes are TRBV6-5 and TRBJ1-5; 8 nucleotides align to TRBD1. CDR3 length equals 15 residues. J lost 3 bases, V lost 5 bases, and 6 bases had no gene match. Per germline, CDR1 MNHEY and CDR2 SVGAGI. The CDR3 DNA sequence: TGTGCCAGCAGTACCCGGACAGGGTACAATCAGCCCCAGCATTTT. Translated: CASSTRTGYNQPQHF.

V is TRBV5-6 and J is TRBJ1-1; a weak D match, TRBD1 (6 bases). Germline V CDR1 and CDR2: SGHDT, YYEEEE. V was clipped by 4 bases and J by 6 bases, with 16 bases between them. The CDR3 consists of 14 residues. The CDR3 DNA reads TGTGCCAGCAGCCCACAGGGTTTCGGATCTGAAGCTTTCTTT. It is translated as CASSPQGFGSEAFF.

The chain joins TRBV10-3 to TRBJ2-7; D uncertain. The germline V gene has CDR1 ENHRY and CDR2 SYGVKD. There are 14 residues in the CDR3. V was clipped by 4 bases and J by 2 bases, with 12 bases between them. CDR3 in amino acids: CAISVQVTPYEQYF. In DNA, the CDR3 is TGTGCCATCAGTGTGCAGGTGACCCCCTACGAGCAGTACTTC.

Here the CDR3 reads CASSRQGRGFEAFF. As DNA, the CDR3 is TGTGCCAGCAGCAGACAGGGGAGGGGATTTGAAGCTTTCTTT. This chain uses TRBV12-3 or TRBV12-4 with TRBJ1-1; TRBD1 matches at 8 bases. The ends lost 6 bases at V and 7 bases at J; junction bases unmatched: 10. The CDR3 totals 14 residues.